This is a list of T cell receptor beta chains from one sample in a study of PD-L1 blockade in urothelial cancer. The data were produced by immunoSEQ multiplex PCR, yet TCRdb's version contains in-frame clones alone and is incomplete. The sample includes about 21,000 clones, around 87% seen only once; the top ten take about 16%. This specimen was PBMCs, taken around atezolizumab (anti-PD-L1) treatment. All receptors derive from a woman between 55 and 75 years old with urothelial cancer. Each CDR3 is given with its conserved first and last residue. The D gene is left open where the match is weak. The size field is filled for only some rows; it gives once, few, many or a size class.

j_call	clone_size	d_call	v_call	cdr3_aa	cdr3_nt
TRBJ2-3	-	TRBD1	TRBV7-9	CASSRGTGGVDTQYF	TGTGCCAGCAGCCGCGGGACAGGGGGCGTAGATACGCAGTATTTT
TRBJ2-2	-	TRBD2	TRBV7-2	CASSLVVRRGGGGELFF	TGTGCCAGCAGCTTAGTTGTGCGACGGGGGGGAGGCGGGGAGCTGTTTTTT
TRBJ2-7	-	-	TRBV7-2	CASSLAPGGRCDF	TGTGCCAGCAGCTTAGCCCCTGGGGGGAGGTGTGACTTC
TRBJ1-5	-	-	TRBV4-1	CASSQEGRGVNQPQHF	TGCGCCAGCAGCCAAGAGGGCAGGGGCGTCAATCAGCCCCAGCATTTT
TRBJ1-4	-	-	TRBV27	CASSSSGTYGEKLFF	TGTGCCAGCAGTTCCTCCGGGACATATGGTGAAAAACTGTTTTTT
TRBJ2-1	once	-	TRBV5-4	CASSLQGSYNEQFF	TGTGCCAGCAGCTTGCAGGGCTCCTACAATGAGCAGTTCTTC
TRBJ1-3	-	-	TRBV18	CASSLNRADPGNTIYF	TGTGCCAGCTCACTTAACAGGGCTGATCCCGGAAACACCATATATTTT
TRBJ2-1	-	-	TRBV2	CASSERASSYNEQFF	TGTGCCAGCTCGGAGCGGGCGAGCTCCTACAATGAGCAGTTCTTC
TRBJ2-2	-	-	TRBV5-1	CASSGGTDTGELFF	TGCGCCAGCAGCGGCGGGACAGACACCGGGGAGCTGTTTTTT
TRBJ1-2	-	-	TRBV9	CASSVDLWGGFDGYTF	TGTGCCAGCAGCGTCGACCTTTGGGGGGGCTTCGATGGCTACACCTTC
TRBJ2-4	-	TRBD2	TRBV28	CASSLGGAKNIQYF	TGTGCCAGCAGTCTGGGAGGGGCCAAAAACATTCAGTACTTC
TRBJ2-7	-	TRBD1	TRBV5-1	CASSYRGPYEQYF	TGCGCCAGCAGTTACAGGGGGCCCTACGAGCAGTACTTC
TRBJ2-3	-	-	TRBV18	CASSPGTADTQYF	TGTGCCAGCTCACCGGGGACTGCAGATACGCAGTATTTT
TRBJ1-2	-	-	TRBV27	CASSFAQFNYGYTF	TGTGCCAGCAGTTTTGCACAGTTTAACTATGGCTACACCTTC
TRBJ2-3	once	-	TRBV5-1	CASRTQRSTDTQYF	TGCGCCAGCAGAACCCAGCGGAGCACAGATACGCAGTATTTT
TRBJ1-5	-	-	TRBV2	CASSPQGGGNQPQHF	TGTGCCAGCAGTCCGCAGGGTGGAGGCAATCAGCCCCAGCATTTT
TRBJ2-3	-	-	TRBV28	CASSFVLLDTQYF	TGTGCCAGCAGTTTTGTCCTCTTGGATACGCAGTATTTT
TRBJ2-5	-	TRBD1	TRBV9	CASSPGTGGTETQYF	TGTGCCAGCAGCCCGGGGACAGGGGGTACAGAGACCCAGTACTTC
TRBJ1-5	once	TRBD1	TRBV19	CASNLDRVQPQHF	TGTGCCAGTAATCTCGACAGGGTTCAGCCCCAGCATTTT
TRBJ1-2	-	TRBD1	TRBV7-8	CASSPWDRNYGYTF	TGTGCCAGCAGCCCCTGGGACAGAAACTATGGCTACACCTTC
TRBJ2-5	-	-	TRBV7-9	CASSLPPLETQYF	TGTGCCAGCAGCCTCCCCCCACTAGAGACCCAGTACTTC
TRBJ1-1	-	-	TRBV28	CASSLGGPRATEAFF	TGTGCCAGCAGTTTGGGGGGGCCGAGGGCCACTGAAGCTTTCTTT
TRBJ2-7	-	TRBD2	TRBV5-6	CASSPGGGFGYEQYF	TGTGCCAGCAGCCCGGGCGGGGGTTTTGGGTACGAGCAGTACTTC
TRBJ1-3	-	TRBD1	TRBV7-8	CASSPMDLTGGYSSGNTIYF	TGTGCCAGCAGCCCCATGGACCTGACAGGGGGCTATAGCTCTGGAAACACCATATATTTT
TRBJ2-3	-	-	TRBV4-1	CASSQESGRSADTQYF	TGCGCCAGCAGCCAAGAGTCGGGGAGATCAGCAGATACGCAGTATTTT
TRBJ2-7	-	TRBD2	TRBV4-1	CASSQPSRGVSYEQYF	TGCGCCAGCAGCCAACCCTCCCGGGGGGTTTCCTACGAGCAGTACTTC
TRBJ2-6	-	-	TRBV7-9	CASSRTRGGSGANVLTF	TGTGCCAGCAGCCGCACGCGGGGCGGATCTGGGGCCAACGTCCTGACTTTC
TRBJ1-4	-	TRBD1	TRBV2	CASSITGGKEKLFF	TGTGCCAGCAGCATAACAGGGGGCAAGGAAAAACTGTTTTTT
TRBJ2-5	-	TRBD1	TRBV4-3	CASSPEYRGLETQYF	TGCGCCAGCAGCCCAGAATACAGGGGGCTGGAGACCCAGTACTTC
TRBJ2-7	-	TRBD2	TRBV7-2	CASSLSSWLAGADSYEQYF	TGTGCCAGCAGTCTAAGTTCGTGGCTAGCGGGAGCCGATTCCTACGAGCAGTACTTC
TRBJ2-7	-	-	TRBV27	CASSFWPGPSSYEQYF	TGTGCCAGCAGTTTTTGGCCGGGTCCCAGCTCCTACGAGCAGTACTTC
TRBJ2-3	-	-	TRBV10-3	CAIRPGDTDTQYF	TGTGCCATCAGGCCAGGGGATACAGATACGCAGTATTTT
TRBJ1-2	-	-	TRBV6-1	CASSEGGSYGYTF	TGTGCCAGCAGTGAGGGAGGGAGTTATGGCTACACCTTC
TRBJ2-3	-	-	TRBV13	CASSLMGGVPDTQYF	TGTGCCAGCAGCCTTATGGGGGGAGTCCCAGATACGCAGTATTTT
TRBJ1-5	-	-	TRBV30	CAWSGGQGNQPQHF	TGTGCCTGGAGTGGAGGGCAGGGGAATCAGCCCCAGCATTTT
TRBJ1-3	-	TRBD1	TRBV6-6	CASGRDRGSPGNTIYF	TGTGCCAGCGGTCGTGACAGGGGATCCCCCGGAAACACCATATATTTT